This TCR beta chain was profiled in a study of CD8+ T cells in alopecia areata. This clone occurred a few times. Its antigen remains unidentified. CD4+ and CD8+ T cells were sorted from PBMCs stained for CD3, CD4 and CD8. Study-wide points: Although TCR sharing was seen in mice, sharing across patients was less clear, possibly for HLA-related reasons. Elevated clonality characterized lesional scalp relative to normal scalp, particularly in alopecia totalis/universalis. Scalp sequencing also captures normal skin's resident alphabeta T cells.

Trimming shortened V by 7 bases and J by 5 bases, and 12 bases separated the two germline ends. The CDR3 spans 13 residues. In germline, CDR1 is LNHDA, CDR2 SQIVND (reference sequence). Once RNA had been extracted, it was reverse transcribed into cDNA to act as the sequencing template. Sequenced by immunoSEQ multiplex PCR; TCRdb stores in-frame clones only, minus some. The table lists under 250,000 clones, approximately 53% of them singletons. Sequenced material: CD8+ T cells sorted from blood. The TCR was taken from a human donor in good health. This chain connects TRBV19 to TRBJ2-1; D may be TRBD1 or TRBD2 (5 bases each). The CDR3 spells CASTRGVDNEQFF. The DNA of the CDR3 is TGTGCCAGTACTCGAGGGGTTGACAATGAGCAGTTCTTC.